This T cell receptor beta chain was identified during a study of cytomegalovirus exposure and HLA in healthy donors. This CDR3 has 15 residues. The J segment lost 5 bases and the V segment lost 6 bases, leaving 8 bases of the junction unmatched. CDR1 and CDR2 from the germline V gene are ENHRY and SYGVKD. PCR primers comprised 60 Vbeta and 13 Jbeta primers. TCRdb's copy holds only in-frame clones and misses some; the assay was immunoSEQ multiplex PCR. The data hold 150,000 to 200,000 clones, with 75% to 80% observed a single time. The rearrangement joins TRBV10-3 to TRBJ2-1, with TRBD1 identical over 9 bases. This clonotype was obtained from a man in his fifties in good health and CMV-seropositive. Sequencing used PBMCs. CDR3 region: CAISPPGQGNNEQFF. The CDR3 DNA sequence: TGTGCCATCAGCCCGCCGGGACAGGGTAACAATGAGCAGTTCTTC.